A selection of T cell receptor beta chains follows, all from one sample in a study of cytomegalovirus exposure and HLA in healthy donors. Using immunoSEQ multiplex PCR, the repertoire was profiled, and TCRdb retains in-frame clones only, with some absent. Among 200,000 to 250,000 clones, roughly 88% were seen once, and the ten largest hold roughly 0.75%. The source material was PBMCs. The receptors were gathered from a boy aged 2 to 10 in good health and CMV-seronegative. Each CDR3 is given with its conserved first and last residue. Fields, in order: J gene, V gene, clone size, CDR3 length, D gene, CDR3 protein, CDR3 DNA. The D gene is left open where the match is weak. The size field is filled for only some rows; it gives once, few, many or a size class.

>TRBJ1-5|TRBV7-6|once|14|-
CASRDWGPNQPQHF
TGTGCCAGCAGGGATTGGGGGCCCAATCAGCCCCAGCATTTT
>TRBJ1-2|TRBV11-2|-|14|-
CASSLGRGMWGYTF
TGTGCCAGCAGCTTAGGGAGAGGGATGTGGGGCTACACCTTC
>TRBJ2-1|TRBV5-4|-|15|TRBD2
CASSSGLGENNEQFF
TGTGCCAGCAGCTCAGGACTAGGCGAGAACAATGAGCAGTTCTTC
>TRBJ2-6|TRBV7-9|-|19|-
CATLGGGGQGGAGANVLTF
TGTGCCACCCTTGGCGGGGGAGGACAGGGCGGAGCAGGGGCCAACGTCCTGACTTTC
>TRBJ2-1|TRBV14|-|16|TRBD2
CASSRLGTSGREEQFF
TGTGCCAGCAGCCGGTTGGGGACTAGCGGGAGAGAAGAGCAGTTCTTC
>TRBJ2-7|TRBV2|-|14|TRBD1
CASREDRASYEQYF
TGTGCCAGCAGAGAGGACAGGGCCTCCTACGAGCAGTACTTC
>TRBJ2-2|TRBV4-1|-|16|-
CASSPLAGTNTGELFF
TGCGCCAGCAGCCCCCTGGCGGGTACAAACACCGGGGAGCTGTTTTTT
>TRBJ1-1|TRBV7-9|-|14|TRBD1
CASSPDTGGTEAFF
TGTGCCAGCAGCCCCGATACAGGGGGCACTGAAGCTTTCTTT
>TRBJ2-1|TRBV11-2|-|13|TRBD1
CASSHGQGPEQFF
TGTGCCAGCAGCCACGGACAGGGCCCGGAGCAGTTCTTC
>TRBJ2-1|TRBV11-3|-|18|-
CASSAAGGSPSSYNEQFF
TGTGCCAGCAGCGCGGCAGGGGGGTCCCCAAGCTCCTACAATGAGCAGTTCTTC
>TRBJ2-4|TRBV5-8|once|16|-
CASSSEGLSAKNIQYF
TGTGCCAGCAGCTCCGAAGGACTCTCAGCCAAAAACATTCAGTACTTC
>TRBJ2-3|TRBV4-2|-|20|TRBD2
CASSQDTSGILGVITDTQYF
TGTGCCAGCAGCCAAGATACCAGCGGGATCCTGGGCGTTATCACAGATACGCAGTATTTT
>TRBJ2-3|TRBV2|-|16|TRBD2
CASSEVAGVITDTQYF
TGTGCCAGCAGTGAAGTAGCGGGAGTGATAACAGATACGCAGTATTTT
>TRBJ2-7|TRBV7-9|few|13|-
CASSLGGMNTQYF
TGTGCCAGCAGCTTAGGAGGGATGAACACGCAGTACTTC
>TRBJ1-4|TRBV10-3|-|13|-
CAISGTINEKLFF
TGTGCCATCAGTGGTACAATAAATGAAAAACTGTTTTTT
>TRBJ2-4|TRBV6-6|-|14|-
CASSLDSAKNIQYF
TGTGCCAGCAGTTTGGACAGCGCCAAAAACATTCAGTACTTC
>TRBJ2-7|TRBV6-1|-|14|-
CASRGNWGAYEQYF
TGTGCCAGCAGGGGAAACTGGGGGGCCTACGAGCAGTACTTC
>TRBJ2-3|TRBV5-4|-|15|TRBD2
CASSPASGSTDTQYF
TGTGCCAGCAGCCCAGCTAGCGGTAGCACAGATACGCAGTATTTT
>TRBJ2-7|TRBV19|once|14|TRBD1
CASSINRGRNEQYF
TGTGCCAGTAGTATAAACAGGGGGCGAAACGAGCAGTACTTC
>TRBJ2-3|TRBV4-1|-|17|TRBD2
CASSQDRGGGLTDTQYF
TGCGCCAGCAGCCAAGACCGGGGGGGTGGCCTCACAGATACGCAGTATTTT
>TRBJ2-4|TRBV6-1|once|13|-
CASGQEIKNIQYF
TGTGCCAGCGGACAAGAGATAAAAAACATTCAGTACTTC
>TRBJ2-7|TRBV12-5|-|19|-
CASGFRYPLAGSPSYEQYF
TGTGCTAGTGGTTTTCGGTACCCCCTGGCCGGGAGTCCCTCCTACGAGCAGTACTTC
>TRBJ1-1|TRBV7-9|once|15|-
CASSLDSLRVNEAFF
TGTGCCAGCAGCTTAGACTCTTTGAGGGTAAATGAAGCTTTCTTT
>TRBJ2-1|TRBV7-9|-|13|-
CSSSIGRWNEQFF
TGTTCCAGCTCCATCGGCAGGTGGAATGAGCAGTTCTTC
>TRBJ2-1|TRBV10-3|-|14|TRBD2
CAISLPGTSNEQFF
TGTGCCATCAGCCTACCCGGGACTAGCAATGAGCAGTTCTTC
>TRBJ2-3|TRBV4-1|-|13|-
CASSQDRSDTQYF
TGCGCCAGCAGCCAAGATCGGTCTGATACGCAGTATTTT
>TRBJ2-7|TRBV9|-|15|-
CASSVEPQQAYEQYF
TGTGCCAGCAGCGTAGAGCCACAACAGGCATACGAGCAGTACTTC
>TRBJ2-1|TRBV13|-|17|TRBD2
CASSPTVGLALYNEQFF
TGTGCCAGCAGCCCGACCGTTGGACTAGCCCTTTACAATGAGCAGTTCTTC